A single TCR beta chain is shown here with its context. This clone's antigen is unknown. No clone much larger than this one lies a single base away; base qualities are absent. The germline V gene specifies SGHVS as CDR1 and FQNEAQ as CDR2. Including cysteine and phenylalanine, the CDR3 has 13 amino acids. The DNA shown is the 39-base CDR3, in frame from base 1. Trimming takes 5 bases off V and 4 bases off J; junction bases not matched to a gene: 3. The data originate from a study of T cell responses to AZD1222 COVID-19 vaccine (dated by TCRdb to about 2021). A note on the overall study: Because spike-specific TCR depth and breadth did not differ between the two schedules, AZD1222 recipients who got a second dose at roughly 4 weeks were pooled with those who got a second dose at roughly 12 weeks. TCR sequencing was performed for 230 to 250 trial participants, of whom some 200 were given two doses of AZD1222 and around 25 were given two doses of MenACWY control vaccine. Trial participants were enrolled by age into subgroups of 18-55, 56-69 and 70-plus years, and 148, 28 and 57 TCR-sequenced participants, respectively, were included in these subgroups. What the research found in general, with its limitations: After two AZD1222 doses, both the breadth and the depth of spike-specific TCRs were significantly higher than at day 0 and than in MenACWY recipients. The 56-69-year group was small, and its depth increase did not reach significance, likely because of low power. Participants were mostly white British and included more females than males, and it was suggested by the authors that clonal diversity may have been underestimated. Conclusions about previously exposed vaccinees are limited, since just five or six AZD1222 recipients were seropositive for SARS-CoV-2 at baseline. Because no day 14 peak-response samples were available, repertoires were characterized only after the peak T cell response. Epitopes outside the regions mutated in the B.1.351 and B.1.1.7 variants were reportedly recognized by nearly half of the unique spike-specific TCRs. CD4 TCRs associated with the vaccine covered the entire spike protein, and the dominant responses were in regions 160-218 and 743-854.

The sample's time point, from its label and the paper: baseline before first vaccination. Samples from vaccinated people were obtained from the UK trials COV001 and COV002, which included a single-blind randomized controlled phase 2/3 trial of AZD1222 (ChAdOx1 nCoV-19) in healthy adults. For TCRbeta chain sequencing, PBMC samples were collected from trial participants at day 0 and at day 28 after the second dose. The CDR3 regions of human TCRbeta chains were subjected to immunosequencing. The paper's processing steps were these. Repertoire TCRs were checked for matches against a reference library of SARS-CoV-2-specific TCRs that had been generated using the MIRA antigen-specificity platform. Breadth was defined as the fraction of unique TCRs that were SARS-CoV-2-associated. Depth was defined as the fraction of total T cells that were SARS-CoV-2-associated. Each spike-specific TCR was assigned to its reactive spike region and to a CD4 or CD8 class using the MIRA data. Log10-transformed breadth and depth values were compared by one-way ANOVA with Sidak's multiple comparisons tests. Here the immuneACCESS table is served through TCRdb, limited to in-frame sequences with V and J called. Missing clones are a known gap in these copies; in checked studies unresolved V genes cover under half, and the rest lacks a known reason. From that table come the V and J calls and clone size; the DNA was used to work out D and trimming. The sample has tens of thousands of clones on record, around 87% of them singletons. Roughly a sixth of the sample comes from the top ten.

The material sequenced was peripheral blood, taken on day 0 of AZD1222 vaccination. The sequence joins TRBV7-8 to TRBJ2-3, and 7 bases in between align with TRBD1. The receptor was isolated from an adult in good health. The nucleotide sequence is given as TGTGCCAGCAGCGCTACAGGGGCAGATACGCAGTATTTT. Its product reads: CASSATGADTQYF.